This T cell receptor (beta chain) was profiled in a study of beta chain features in type 1 diabetes. Study summary: Healthy donors and patients had similar age, gender and cell yields. The samples had about 110,000,000 sorted cells examined in all. Points from the study as a whole: Among all four CD4+ subsets, Type 1 diabetes patients had TCRB CDR3s that were moderately but significantly shorter.

In regard to this clone: Its antigen is undetermined.

The whole isolated RNA underwent reverse transcription, so sequencing captured expressed TCRB transcripts. The assay was immunoSEQ multiplex PCR, and TCRdb's table has in-frame clones only and misses some. The sample lists hundreds of thousands of clones, 11% to 15% seen once, with 0.035% to 0.045% in the top ten. The germline V gene encodes CDR1 GTSNPN and CDR2 SVGIG (reference sequence). Between the trimmed V and J ends, which lost 5 bases and 6 bases, there was a span of 15 bases. The CDR3 runs to 13 residues. Cell sorting via CD45RO/CCR7/CD25/CD127/CD95/CD27 was performed to obtain CD4+ naive, central memory, regulatory and stem cell-like memory cells.

This chain uses TRBV30 with TRBJ2-3; D remains ambiguous. Sequenced input: naive CD4+ T cells from blood. This TCR was sampled from a young man with type 1 diabetes. CDR3 region: CAWGRNEADTQYF. The CDR3 coding sequence is TGTGCCTGGGGCCGAAATGAGGCTGATACGCAGTATTTT.